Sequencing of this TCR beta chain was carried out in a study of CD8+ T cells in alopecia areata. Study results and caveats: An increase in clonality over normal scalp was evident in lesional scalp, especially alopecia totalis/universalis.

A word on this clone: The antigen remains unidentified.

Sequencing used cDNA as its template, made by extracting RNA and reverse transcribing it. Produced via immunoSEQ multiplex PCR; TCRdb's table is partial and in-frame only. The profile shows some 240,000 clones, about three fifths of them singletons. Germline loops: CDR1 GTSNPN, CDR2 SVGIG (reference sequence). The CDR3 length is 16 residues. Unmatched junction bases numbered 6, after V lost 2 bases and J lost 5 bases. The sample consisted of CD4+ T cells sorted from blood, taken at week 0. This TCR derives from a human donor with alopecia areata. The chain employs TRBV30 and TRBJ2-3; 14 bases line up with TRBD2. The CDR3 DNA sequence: TGTGCCTGGAGTTACGGGACTAGCGGGAGAGGAGATACGCAGTATTTT. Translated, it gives CAWSYGTSGRGDTQYF.